A selection of T cell receptor beta chains follows, all from one sample in a study of cytomegalovirus exposure and HLA in healthy donors. The assay was immunoSEQ multiplex PCR, and TCRdb's table has in-frame clones only and misses some. The data contain approximately 130,000 clones, approximately 87% of them seen just once; the ten biggest clones take up approximately 2.3%. Sequences were obtained from PBMCs. These receptors came from a woman aged 25 to 45 in good health and CMV-seronegative. Each CDR3 is given with its conserved first and last residue. Each record gives: J gene, D gene, clone size, V gene, CDR3 protein, CDR3 DNA. A D gene is named only where the DNA matches it firmly. Part of the rows lack a size; the others show once, few, many or a class for expanded clones.

TRBJ1-6 TRBD1 - TRBV11-3 CASSLGGTATSPLHF TGTGCCAGCAGCTTAGGAGGGACAGCCACTTCACCCCTCCACTTT
TRBJ1-3 - - TRBV2 CASSDAGTFSGNTIYF TGTGCCAGCAGTGATGCGGGAACCTTCTCTGGAAACACCATATATTTT
TRBJ2-7 - - TRBV9 CASSVAGSEQYF TGTGCCAGCAGCGTAGCAGGTAGCGAGCAGTACTTC
TRBJ2-1 TRBD2 - TRBV9 CASSVGVGLAGESYNEQFF TGTGCCAGCAGCGTAGGGGTTGGCCTAGCGGGGGAGAGTTACAATGAGCAGTTCTTC
TRBJ1-2 - - TRBV13 CASSSQGSVGYTF TGTGCCAGCAGCTCCCAGGGTTCGGTCGGCTACACCTTC
TRBJ2-7 TRBD2 - TRBV11-2 CASSQLRGLAVDEQYF TGTGCCAGCAGCCAGCTAAGGGGACTAGCGGTTGACGAGCAGTACTTC
TRBJ2-7 - - TRBV12-5 CASGLVLGVRDEQYF TGTGCTAGTGGTTTGGTACTCGGTGTGCGGGACGAGCAGTACTTC
TRBJ2-5 - - TRBV9 CASSVSGETQYF TGTGCCAGCAGCGTATCCGGGGAGACCCAGTACTTC
TRBJ2-5 TRBD1 - TRBV11-3 CASSPGQGAEGGLQETQYF TGTGCCAGCAGCCCGGGACAGGGGGCGGAAGGGGGCCTCCAAGAGACCCAGTACTTC
TRBJ1-4 - - TRBV27 CASSFAGLSEKLFF TGTGCCAGCAGTTTCGCAGGGTTAAGTGAAAAACTGTTTTTT
TRBJ2-3 TRBD2 - TRBV15 CATSRDRGGQADTQYF TGTGCCACCAGCAGAGATCGGGGGGGGCAGGCAGATACGCAGTATTTT
TRBJ2-7 - - TRBV5-1 CASSLGAGSAYEQYF TGCGCCAGCAGCTTGGGAGCGGGTTCCGCCTACGAGCAGTACTTC
TRBJ2-1 TRBD2 - TRBV6-5 CASSYSTGLYNEQFF TGTGCCAGCAGTTACTCCACGGGACTATACAATGAGCAGTTCTTC
TRBJ2-7 TRBD2 - TRBV5-8 CASSLLAASYEQYF TGTGCCAGCAGCCTCCTAGCGGCCTCCTACGAGCAGTACTTC
TRBJ2-3 TRBD1 - TRBV6-5 CASSWDRGQDTQYF TGTGCCAGCAGTTGGGACAGGGGGCAAGATACGCAGTATTTT
TRBJ1-1 - few TRBV5-1 CASISQNTEAFF TGCGCCAGCATCAGTCAGAACACTGAAGCTTTCTTT
TRBJ1-1 TRBD1 - TRBV19 CATADRAYPLNTEAFF TGTGCCACCGCAGACAGGGCCTACCCACTGAACACTGAAGCTTTCTTT
TRBJ1-1 - - TRBV4-3 CASSQDRQGRTEAFF TGCGCCAGCAGCCAAGATAGGCAGGGCCGCACTGAAGCTTTCTTT